The 26 T cell receptor beta chains listed next were all sequenced from one sample in a study of HIV-infected patients and healthy controls. MiXCR, applied by TCRdb to the 5' RACE reads, yields one record per CDR3 protein. This table holds tens of thousands of distinct CDR3 sequences, roughly 19% found once. The material sequenced was CD4+ T cells from blood. Every receptor here comes from a human donor in good health.

This chain uses TRBV7-8 with TRBJ2-1; D gene ambiguous. The length of the CDR3 is 11 residues. Germline lookup yields CDR1 SGHVS and CDR2 FQNEAQ. Trimming removed 5 bases from V and 9 bases from J, with 8 bases in between. The CDR3 DNA sequence: TGTGCCAGCAGCCCAGCAGCTGAGCAGTTCTTC. Its protein is CASSPAAEQFF.

In its sample, this clonotype was seen many times. The chain is built from TRBV7-3 and TRBJ2-3, with TRBD1 matching 8 bases. Germline V gene data show CDR1 as SGHTA and CDR2 as FQGTGA. The J segment lost 7 bases and the V segment lost 4 bases, leaving 10 bases of the junction unmatched. The CDR3 consists of 15 residues. In DNA form, the CDR3 reads TGTGCCAGCAGCTCGACAGGGGTCGCTGGCTATACGCAGTATTTT. Its translation: CASSSTGVAGYTQYF. The complete variable domain, with remaining parts taken from reference TRBV7-3 and TRBJ2-3, reads GAGVSQTPSNKVTEKGKYVELRCDPISGHTALYWYRQSLGQGPEFLIYFQGTGAADDSGLPNDRFFAVRPEGSVSTLKIQRTERGDSAVYLCASSSTGVAGYTQYFGPGTRLTVL.

This clonotype was recorded a few times. The chain carries TRBV29-1 and TRBJ2-5, with 7 bases fitting TRBD1. This CDR3 has 13 amino acids. CDR1 SQVTM and CDR2 ANQGSEA come from the germline V gene. V was clipped by 6 bases and J by 5 bases; unmatched bases: 9. CDR3 sequence reads: CSVTGPGFETQYF. In DNA, the CDR3 is TGCAGCGTGACAGGGCCAGGTTTTGAGACCCAGTACTTC.

The rearrangement joins TRBV10-1 to TRBJ1-1; D is ambiguous. The CDR3 totals 15 residues. With 3 bases removed from V and 0 bases from J, the gap between germline ends came to 11 bases. Germline CDR1 is WNHNN and CDR2 is SYGVQD (reference sequence). The CDR3 here is CASSEEGTVNTEAFF. The CDR3 DNA is TGCGCCAGCAGTGAAGAGGGTACGGTGAACACTGAAGCTTTCTTT.

The chain employs TRBV15 and TRBJ2-3; D possibly uses TRBD1 or TRBD2 (5 bases each). This CDR3 region has 14 residues. The V gene's germline CDR1 is LNHNV and CDR2 YYDKDF (reference sequence). Trimming pared 0 bases from V and 6 bases from J, leaving 10 bases between. The CDR3 reads CATSRDGGGDTQYF. CDR3 nucleotide sequence: TGTGCCACCAGCAGAGATGGGGGTGGGGATACGCAGTATTTT.

This chain links TRBV28 with TRBJ1-6, with unresolved D. V lost 8 bases and J lost 0, with 8 bases in between. Germline V gene data show CDR1 as MDHEN and CDR2 as SYDVKM. The CDR3 is 14 amino acids. The CDR3 nucleotides are TGTGCCAGCGTACAGAGCTCCTATAATTCACCCCTCCACTTT. Its translation: CASVQSSYNSPLHF.

V gene TRBV2 combines with J gene TRBJ2-7; TRBD2 is a possible D gene (6 bases). The CDR3 runs 13 residues. Germline values: CDR1 SNHLY, CDR2 FYNNEI. V was shortened by 6 bases and J by 4 bases, with 13 bases between the two germline ends. This CDR3 reads CASRAGLWYEQYF. CDR3 nucleotides: TGTGCCAGCAGAGCAGGACTATGGTACGAGCAGTACTTC. Looking up the rest from reference TRBV2 and TRBJ2-7 gives the full variable domain: EPEVTQTPSHQVTQMGQEVILRCVPISNHLYFYWYRQILGQKVEFLVSFYNNEISEKSEIFDDQFSVERPDGSNFTLKIRSTKLEDSAMYFCASRAGLWYEQYFGPGTRLTVT.

Comment on this clonotype: This may come from a read error, since a much larger clone is one base off. V usage is TRBV10-3 and J usage is TRBJ2-3; 13 positions match TRBD2. The length of the CDR3 is 16 residues. Germline V CDR1 and CDR2: ENHRY, SYGVKD. The DNA for the CDR3 is TGTGCCATCAGTGACAAAGGGACTAGCGGGGCAGATACGCAGAATTTT. Translated, it gives CAISDKGTSGADTQNF.

This clonotype was counted only a few times. V usage is TRBV2 and J usage is TRBJ1-5; D remains ambiguous. The CDR3 has 14 residues. Per the germline V gene, CDR1 is SNHLY and CDR2 is FYNNEI. The ends were cut back, 5 bases at V and 2 bases at J, with 10 bases in the middle. CDR3 in DNA: TGTGCCAGCAGTTACTCTTCTGGCAATCAGCCCCAGCATTTT. As protein: CASSYSSGNQPQHF.

This clonotype has more than one count but fewer than ten. V and J are TRBV7-9 and TRBJ1-5; tentative D call: TRBD1 (5 bases). The CDR3 spans 15 residues. CDR1 and CDR2 from the germline V gene are SEHNR and FQNEAQ (reference sequence). Trimming removed 5 bases at V and 3 bases at J, with 14 bases between. The CDR3 DNA follows: TGTGCCAGCAGCCTAGGGGACGGACCCAATCAGCCCCAGCATTTT. This translates into CASSLGDGPNQPQHF.

About this clonotype itself: Since a much larger clone is just one base distant, this may be a read error. This chain joins TRBV10-3 and TRBJ2-1; D gene ambiguous. The CDR3 contains 13 residues. The germline V gene has CDR1 ENHRY and CDR2 SYGVKD. V lost 2 bases to trimming and J lost 8 bases, with 10 bases between them. CDR3 sequence reads: CAISEQLDYEQFF. The CDR3 DNA reads TGTGCCATCAGTGAGCAATTAGACTATGAGCAGTTCTTC.

This clonotype was recorded a few times. The CDR3 nucleotides are TGTGCCAGCAGCTTAGCTCGAGGGGTAAATGGGCCCCAGCATTTT. This translates into CASSLARGVNGPQHF. The chain links TRBV13 to TRBJ1-5, with a weak D call TRBD1 (5 bases). Germline CDR1 and CDR2: PRHDT and FYEKMQ (reference sequence). The CDR3 runs 15 residues. Between the trimmed V and J ends, which lost 1 base and 9 bases, there was a span of 16 bases.

This rearrangement joins TRBV25-1 to TRBJ2-3; D could derive from TRBD1 or TRBD2 (6 bases each). Germline V gene data show CDR1 as MGHDK and CDR2 as SYGVNS. The CDR3 spans 13 residues. Trimming shortened V by 4 bases and J by 4 bases, and 9 bases separated the two germline ends. The CDR3: CASSVRGADTQYF. In DNA, the CDR3 is TGTGCCAGCAGTGTTAGGGGGGCAGATACGCAGTATTTT.

This clonotype was picked up a small number of times. The V call is TRBV7-2, the J call TRBJ1-3; 9 bases line up with TRBD1. The CDR3 contains 11 residues. Germline V gene sequence: CDR1 SGHTA, CDR2 FQGNSA. Trimming removed 5 bases from V and 14 bases from J; junction bases left unmatched: 4. CDR3 region: CASSIRQGVYF. The DNA of the CDR3 is TGTGCCAGCAGCATTCGACAGGGGGTATATTTT.

Ten or more counts support this clonotype. In DNA, the CDR3 is TGTGCCAGCAGCGTAGCGGGCGGGGGCGCGGGCTATGGCTACACCTTC. Its translation: CASSVAGGGAGYGYTF. The chain combines TRBV9 with TRBJ1-2; D perhaps matches TRBD1 (6 bases). The CDR3 loop spans 16 amino acids. The germline V and J ends were trimmed by 0 bases and 4 bases, with 16 bases remaining between them. Germline lookup yields CDR1 SGDLS and CDR2 YYNGEE.

The CDR3 protein is CASSLQGSGRIPNIQYF. Here the CDR3 DNA reads TGTGCCAGTAGTCTCCAGGGGAGCGGGAGGATTCCAAACATTCAGTACTTC. This chain joins TRBV19 and TRBJ2-4, with 9 bases that match TRBD2. CDR3 length: 17 residues. V was pared by 5 bases and J by 6 bases, with 14 bases of the junction left unmatched. CDR1 is LNHDA, CDR2 SQIVND, per germline (reference sequence).

This clonotype has a count of ten or more. V gene TRBV9 combines with J gene TRBJ2-1; 7 bases are shared with TRBD2. V gave up 0 bases and J gave up 3 bases; unmatched junction bases: 3. Germline CDR1 reads SGDLS; CDR2 reads YYNGEE. This CDR3 has 15 residues. The CDR3 protein is CASSVASGYYNEQFF. CDR3 sequence (DNA): TGTGCCAGCAGCGTAGCTAGCGGATACTACAATGAGCAGTTCTTC. Filled out from reference TRBV9 and TRBJ2-1, the complete variable domain reads DSGVTQTPKHLITATGQRVTLRCSPRSGDLSVYWYQQSLDQGLQFLIQYYNGEERAKGNILERFSAQQFPDLHSELNLSSLELGDSALYFCASSVASGYYNEQFFGPGTRLTVL.

This clonotype was counted a few times. This rearrangement joins TRBV28 to TRBJ2-7; D is undetermined. Trimming removed 5 bases from V and 1 base from J, with 15 bases in between. The germline CDR1 and CDR2 sequences are MDHEN and SYDVKM. This CDR3 region has 15 residues. The DNA of the CDR3 is TGTGCCAGCAGTCCCCGGGCAGGCGCTTCCTACGAGCAGTACTTC. Amino acid sequence: CASSPRAGASYEQYF.

This clonotype was observed at least ten times. The J gene is TRBJ1-2, the V gene TRBV4-1; TRBD1 matches 9 bases. Germline CDR1 is MGHRA and CDR2 is YSYEKL. The CDR3 is 14 amino acids. V dropped 4 bases and J dropped 4; count of bases not matched to a gene: 4. DNA for the CDR3: TGCGCCAGCAGCCGAGAGACAGGGGGCTATGGCTACACCTTC. Its translation: CASSRETGGYGYTF.

The chain combines TRBV5-1 with TRBJ2-5; no firm D call. Germline V gives CDR1 SGHRS, CDR2 YFSETQ. V was shortened by 1 base and J by 1 base, with 14 bases between the two germline ends. The CDR3 is made up of 16 amino acids. The CDR3 nucleotides read TGCGCCAGCAGCTTGTTCCTCGGCAGAGCCCAAGAGACCCAGTACTTC. Translating gives CASSLFLGRAQETQYF.

Details on this clonotype: Being one base from a much bigger clone, this may be a read error. The J gene is TRBJ2-3, the V gene TRBV10-3, with D uncertain. The V gene's germline CDR1 is ENHRY and CDR2 SYGVKD. CDR3 length equals 13 residues. CDR3 loop: CDINSPETDTQYF. The CDR3 DNA is TGTGACATCAATAGTCCGGAGACAGATACGCAGTATTTT.

The chain combines TRBV6-6 with TRBJ1-3; tentatively, D is TRBD1 (5 bases). Germline loops: CDR1 MNHNY, CDR2 SVGAGI (reference sequence). The V gene lost 4 bases and the J gene lost 0 bases, with 10 bases spanning the gap. There are 15 residues in the CDR3. CDR3 in DNA: TGTGCCAGCAGTTTCGAGGGGTTCTCTGGAAACACCATATATTTT. Its translation is CASSFEGFSGNTIYF.

This clonotype occurred a few times. The chain uses TRBV6-6 and TRBJ1-5; D remains ambiguous. CDR1 and CDR2 (germline): MNHNY, SVGAGI (reference sequence). The CDR3 loop spans 15 amino acids. Trimming removed 0 bases from V and 1 base from J, with 7 bases in between. CDR3 sequence (DNA): TGTGCCAGCAGTTACTCGAAGGAGAGCAATCAGCCCCAGCATTTT. Translation: CASSYSKESNQPQHF.

On this clonotype itself: This may arise from a read error, as a much more abundant clone is one base away. J is TRBJ1-5 and V is TRBV28; D might be TRBD1 (6 bases). The CDR3 is 13 amino acids. The germline CDR1 and CDR2 sequences are MDHEN and SYDVKM. V lost 6 bases and J 5 bases, leaving 11 bases between the germline ends. The CDR3 DNA follows: TGTGCCAGCAGCCCGGACAGCTATCAGCCCCAGCATTTT. It encodes CASSPDSYQPQHF.

This clonotype was counted between two and nine times. The chain uses TRBV6-5 and TRBJ2-1; D remains unclear. The germline V and J ends were trimmed by 2 bases and 0 bases, with 23 bases remaining between them. CDR1 is MNHEY and CDR2 is SVGAGI in the germline V gene. The CDR3 totals 20 residues. The CDR3 is CASSYGVPTDLRSSYNEQFF. The CDR3 coding sequence is TGTGCCAGCAGTTACGGGGTTCCGACGGACCTAAGGAGCTCCTACAATGAGCAGTTCTTC.

V is TRBV27 and J is TRBJ1-2, with TRBD1 identical over 7 bases. CDR3 length equals 15 residues. V trimming: 5 bases; J trimming: 7 bases; junction bases outside the gene matches: 13. The germline V gene encodes CDR1 MNHEY and CDR2 SMNVEV (reference sequence). The CDR3 coding sequence is TGTGCCAGCAGTCCGAACCGGGACAGAAGCCCTGGCTACACCTTC. Its protein product is CASSPNRDRSPGYTF.